Reported below is one TCR beta chain. What it recognizes is unknown. The donors were members of the validation cohort comprising 120 subjects, separate from the roughly 600-subject first cohort. The V end was cut by 2 bases, the J end by 7 bases, with 12 bases between. The CDR3 runs 14 residues. Per germline, CDR1 MNHEY and CDR2 SMNVEV (reference sequence). The data are from a study of cytomegalovirus exposure and HLA in healthy donors. Overall study context: The 95 to 150 validation repertoires, a later analysis reported, used the same platform as the approximately 630 first-cohort repertoires. Broader study findings: Approximately 160 TCR beta chains were listed as cytomegalovirus-associated. In vitro experiments confirmed that three CMV-associated chains were specific for CMV antigens.

Sequencing used immunoSEQ multiplex PCR; TCRdb keeps in-frame clones, though not all of them. The sample has hundreds of thousands of clones, about 92% seen once. The TCR sequence derives from a woman in her twenties or thirties in good health and CMV-seronegative. V is TRBV27 and J is TRBJ2-1, with D perhaps TRBD2 (5 bases). The sample taken for sequencing was PBMCs. The CDR3 loop is CASSLSTSRNEQFF. Here the CDR3 DNA reads TGTGCCAGCAGTTTAAGCACTAGTCGGAATGAGCAGTTCTTC.